Described below is a single T cell receptor beta chain sequence and its context. This clonotype has at least ten counts. Its antigen is still unknown. No much larger clonotype is one base removed from it; base qualities were not supplied. According to the study, the label for this sample's treatment or condition signals: allogeneic hematopoietic cell transplantation with graft depleted of TCRalphabeta T cells and CD19 B cells. TCRalphabeta/CD19-depleted allogeneic hematopoietic cell grafts were given to the transplant recipients, all of whom were children. Unmatched junction bases come to 9, with V trimmed by 8 bases and J by 1 base. In the germline V gene, CDR1 corresponds to SGHTA and CDR2 to FQGNSA. Its CDR3 holds 15 amino acids, cysteine through phenylalanine. This entry keeps only the CDR3 DNA: 45 bases, framed from base 1. The record originates from a study of T-cell reconstitution after alpha-beta-depleted transplantation in children (dated by TCRdb to 2016 to 2017). Regarding the complete study: Using TCR repertoire profiling, the study followed T-cell immune reconstitution in a quantitative way in children after TCRalphabeta/CD19-depleted allogeneic hematopoietic cell transplantation.

The receptor library was made with PCR. The reads were generated on an Illumina HiSeq 2500. TCR library preparation used molecular barcoding, with unique molecular identifiers applied to normalize quantification of the TCRbeta repertoire. Using fastp trimming at Q25 and MiXCR clonotype assembly, TCRdb reanalyzed the public sequencing data and kept in-frame beta chains. Here each entry gathers all rows of one CDR3 protein and keeps the most common genes and DNA. The sample records around 64,000 distinct CDR3 sequences, 9.5% to 13% of which are singletons. 13% of the sample is taken by the ten largest. The full study reports these points: In some patients, high TCRbeta diversity at day 60 was attributed to recipient T cells and intrathymic progenitors that had survived conditioning. Over the following months the frequencies of hyperexpanded clones went down, and after one year T-cell counts and TCRbeta diversity were mostly credited to newly produced T cells. About two months after transplant, the apparently early recovery of alphabetaT-cell counts reportedly depended on just several hundred clones that had expanded rapidly and came from non-depleted graft cells.

The receptor comes from a boy aged 5-17 years with acute myeloid leukemia, due to receive a stem cell transplant. Recombination connected TRBV7-2 to TRBJ1-1; TRBD1 fits 8 bases in the junction. The sequencing used PBMCs, collected before TCRalphabeta/CD19-depleted stem cell transplant. The CDR3 corresponds to CASGVQGARNTEAFF. At the DNA level, the sequence is TGTGCCAGCGGGGTGCAGGGGGCTAGGAACACTGAAGCTTTCTTT.